This TCR beta chain was captured in a study of shared clonotypes between healthy human individuals. In the sorted-subset replicate PCRs, approximately 200 ng DNA, tens of thousands of T cell genomes, was used. The assay was immunoSEQ multiplex PCR, and TCRdb's table has in-frame clones only and misses some. The table records millions of clones, over 85% of them present only once. J lost 3 bases, V lost 3 bases, and 8 bases had no gene match. Germline CDR1 is LNHDA and CDR2 is SQIVND (reference sequence). The length of the CDR3 is 16 residues. Only CD45RO-negative cells positively selected for CCR7 counted as naive CD8 cells, so terminally differentiated effector memory CD45RA+ cells were excluded.

Sequencing was carried out using naive CD8+ T cells sorted from blood. The source of this sequence is a man aged 18 to 35 in good health. The V call is TRBV19, the J call TRBJ2-5; the match to TRBD1 covers 9 bases. CDR3 residues: CASSMEFWDREETQYF. CDR3 DNA sequence: TGTGCCAGTAGTATGGAGTTTTGGGACAGGGAAGAGACCCAGTACTTC.